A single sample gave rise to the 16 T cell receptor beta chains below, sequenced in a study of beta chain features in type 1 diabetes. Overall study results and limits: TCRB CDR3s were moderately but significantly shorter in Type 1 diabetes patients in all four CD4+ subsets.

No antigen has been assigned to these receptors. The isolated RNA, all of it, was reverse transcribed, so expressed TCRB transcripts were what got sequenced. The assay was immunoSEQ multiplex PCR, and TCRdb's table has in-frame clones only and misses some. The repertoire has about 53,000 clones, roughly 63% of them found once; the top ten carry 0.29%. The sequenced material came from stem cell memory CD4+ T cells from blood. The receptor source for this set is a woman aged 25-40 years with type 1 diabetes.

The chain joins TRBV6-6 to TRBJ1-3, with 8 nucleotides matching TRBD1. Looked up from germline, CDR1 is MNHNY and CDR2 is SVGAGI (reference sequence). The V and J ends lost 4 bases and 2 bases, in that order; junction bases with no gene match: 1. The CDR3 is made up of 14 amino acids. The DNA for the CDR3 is TGTGCCAGCAGTTCGACAGGGGCTGGAAACACCATATATTTT. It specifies CASSSTGAGNTIYF.

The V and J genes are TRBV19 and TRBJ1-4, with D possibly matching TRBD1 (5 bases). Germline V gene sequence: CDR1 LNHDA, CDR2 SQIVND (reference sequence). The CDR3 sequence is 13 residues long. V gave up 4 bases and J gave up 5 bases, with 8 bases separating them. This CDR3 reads CASSNGQNEKLFF. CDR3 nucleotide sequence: TGTGCCAGTAGTAACGGACAAAATGAAAAACTGTTTTTT.

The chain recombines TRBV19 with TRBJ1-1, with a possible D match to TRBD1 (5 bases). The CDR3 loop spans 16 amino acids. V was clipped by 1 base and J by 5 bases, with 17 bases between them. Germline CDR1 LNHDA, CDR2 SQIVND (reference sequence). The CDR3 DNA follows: TGTGCCAGTAGTATAGCTTGGGGGAGGCTTAGGACTGAAGCTTTCTTT. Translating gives CASSIAWGRLRTEAFF.

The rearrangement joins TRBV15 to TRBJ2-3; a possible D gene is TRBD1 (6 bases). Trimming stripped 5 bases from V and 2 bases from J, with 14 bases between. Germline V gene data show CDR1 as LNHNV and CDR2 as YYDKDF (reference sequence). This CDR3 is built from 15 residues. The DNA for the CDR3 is TGTGCCACCAGCCTTCAGCAGGGGCACACAGATACGCAGTATTTT. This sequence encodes CATSLQQGHTDTQYF.

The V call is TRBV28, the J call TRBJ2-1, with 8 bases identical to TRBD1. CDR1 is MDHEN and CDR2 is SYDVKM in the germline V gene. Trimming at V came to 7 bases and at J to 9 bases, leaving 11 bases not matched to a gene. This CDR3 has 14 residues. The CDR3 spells CASMVRTGNFEQFF. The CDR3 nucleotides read TGTGCCAGCATGGTCAGGACAGGGAATTTTGAGCAGTTCTTC. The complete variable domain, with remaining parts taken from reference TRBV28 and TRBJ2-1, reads DVKVTQSSRYLVKRTGEKVFLECVQDMDHENMFWYRQDPGLGLRLIYFSYDVKMKEKGDIPEGYSVSREKKERFSLILESASTNQTSMYLCASMVRTGNFEQFFGPGTRLTVL.

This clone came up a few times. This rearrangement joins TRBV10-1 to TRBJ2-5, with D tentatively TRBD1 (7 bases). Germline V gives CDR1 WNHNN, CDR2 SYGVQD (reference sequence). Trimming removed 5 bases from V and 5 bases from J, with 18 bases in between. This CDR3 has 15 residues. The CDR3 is CASSTGVTGGETQYF. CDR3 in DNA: TGCGCCAGCAGTACAGGGGTGACAGGAGGGGAGACCCAGTACTTC.

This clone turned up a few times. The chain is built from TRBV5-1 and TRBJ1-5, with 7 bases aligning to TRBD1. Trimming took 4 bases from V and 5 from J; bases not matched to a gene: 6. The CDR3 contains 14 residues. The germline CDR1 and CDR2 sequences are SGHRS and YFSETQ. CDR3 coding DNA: TGCGCCAGCAGCCCGACAGGGTACGATCAGCCCCAGCATTTT. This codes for CASSPTGYDQPQHF.

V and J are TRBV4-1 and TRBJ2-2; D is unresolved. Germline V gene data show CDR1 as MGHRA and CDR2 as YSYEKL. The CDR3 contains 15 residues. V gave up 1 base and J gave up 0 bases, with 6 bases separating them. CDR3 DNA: TGCGCCAGCAGCCAAGCAGAGGCGAACACCGGGGAGCTGTTTTTT. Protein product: CASSQAEANTGELFF.

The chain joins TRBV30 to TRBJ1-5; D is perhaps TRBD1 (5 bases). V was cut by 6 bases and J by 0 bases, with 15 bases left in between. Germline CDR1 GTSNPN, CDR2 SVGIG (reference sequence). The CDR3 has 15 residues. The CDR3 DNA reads TGTGCCTGCGCGCAGGGCCCTTATAGCAATCAGCCCCAGCATTTT. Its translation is CACAQGPYSNQPQHF.

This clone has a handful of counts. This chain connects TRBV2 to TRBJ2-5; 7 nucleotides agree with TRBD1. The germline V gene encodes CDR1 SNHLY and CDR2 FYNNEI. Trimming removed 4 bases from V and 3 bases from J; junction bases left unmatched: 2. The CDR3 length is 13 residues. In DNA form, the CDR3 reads TGTGCCAGCAGTGGGGACAGCAAAGAGACCCAGTACTTC. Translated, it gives CASSGDSKETQYF.

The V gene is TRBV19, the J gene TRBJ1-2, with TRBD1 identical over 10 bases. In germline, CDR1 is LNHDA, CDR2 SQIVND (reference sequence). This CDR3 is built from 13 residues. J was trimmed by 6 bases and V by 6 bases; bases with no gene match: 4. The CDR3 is CASRPGQGNGYTF. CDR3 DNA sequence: TGTGCCAGTAGACCGGGACAGGGGAATGGCTACACCTTC.

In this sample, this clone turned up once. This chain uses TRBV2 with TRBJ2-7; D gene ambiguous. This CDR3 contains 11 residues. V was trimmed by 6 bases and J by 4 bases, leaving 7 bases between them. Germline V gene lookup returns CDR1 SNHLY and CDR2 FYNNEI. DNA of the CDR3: TGTGCCAGCAGCGAGTTGTACGAGCAGTACTTC. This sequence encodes CASSELYEQYF.

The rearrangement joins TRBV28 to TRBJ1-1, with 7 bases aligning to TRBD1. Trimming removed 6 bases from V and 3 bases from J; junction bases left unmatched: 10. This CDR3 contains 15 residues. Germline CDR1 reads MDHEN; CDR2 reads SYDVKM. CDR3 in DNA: TGTGCCAGCAGCCCCGGGAACCAGGGGGACACTGAAGCTTTCTTT. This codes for CASSPGNQGDTEAFF.

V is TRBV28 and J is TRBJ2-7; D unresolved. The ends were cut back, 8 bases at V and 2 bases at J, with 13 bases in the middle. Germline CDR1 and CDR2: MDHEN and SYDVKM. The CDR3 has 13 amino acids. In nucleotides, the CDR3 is TGTGCCAGCTTACGTATTAGCCCCTACGAGCAGTACTTC. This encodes CASLRISPYEQYF.

The CDR3 sequence: CAWSHTNYNEQFF. The CDR3 bases are TGTGCCTGGAGCCACACCAACTACAATGAGCAGTTCTTC. The rearrangement joins TRBV30 to TRBJ2-1; D unclear. This CDR3 has 13 residues. Germline CDR1 reads GTSNPN; CDR2 reads SVGIG (reference sequence). V lost 3 bases and J lost 3, with 9 bases in between.

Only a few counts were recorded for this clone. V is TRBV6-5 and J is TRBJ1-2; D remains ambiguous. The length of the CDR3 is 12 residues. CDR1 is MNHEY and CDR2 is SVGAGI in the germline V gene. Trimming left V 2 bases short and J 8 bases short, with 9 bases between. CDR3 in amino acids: CASSYAGDGYTF. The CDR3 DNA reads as TGTGCCAGCAGTTACGCCGGAGACGGCTACACCTTC.